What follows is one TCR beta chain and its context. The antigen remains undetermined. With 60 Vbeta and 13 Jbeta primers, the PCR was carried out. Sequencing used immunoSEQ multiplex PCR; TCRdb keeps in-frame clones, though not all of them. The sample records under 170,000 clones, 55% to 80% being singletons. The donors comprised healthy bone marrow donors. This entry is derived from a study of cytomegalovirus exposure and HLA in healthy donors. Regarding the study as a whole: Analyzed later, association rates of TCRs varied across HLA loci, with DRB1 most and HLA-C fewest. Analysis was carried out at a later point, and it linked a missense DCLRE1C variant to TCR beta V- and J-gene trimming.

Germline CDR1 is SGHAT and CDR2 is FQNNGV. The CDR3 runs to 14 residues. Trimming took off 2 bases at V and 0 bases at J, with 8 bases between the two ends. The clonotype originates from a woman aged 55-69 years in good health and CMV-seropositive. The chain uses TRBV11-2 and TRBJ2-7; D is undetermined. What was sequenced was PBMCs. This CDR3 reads CASSLSGNSYEQYF. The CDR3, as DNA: TGTGCCAGCAGCTTATCAGGCAACTCCTACGAGCAGTACTTC.